Following are 7 T cell receptor beta chains from one sample sequenced in a study of T cell repertoires in cytomegalovirus infection. No cognate antigen is known for these TCRs. TCRdb re-called the reads through MiXCR, storing one row per CDR3 protein. Seen here are tens of thousands of distinct CDR3 sequences, approximately 20% observed once, and the top ten hold 53%. The sequences come from CD8+ T cells from cultured PBMCs, collected from culture after CMV antigen stimulation. All receptors come from a human donor in good health (CMV status not recorded). Some clones in this sample may be carry-over from other donors' samples.

This clonotype was found a few times. V gene TRBV20-1 combines with J gene TRBJ1-5; 9 bases match TRBD1. V lost 4 bases, J lost 2 bases, and 12 bases stayed unmatched. Germline CDR1 and CDR2: DFQATT and SNEGSKA (reference sequence). The CDR3 contains 17 residues. The CDR3 spells CSATGTGSQYGNQPQHF. CDR3 DNA: TGCAGTGCTACAGGGACAGGGAGCCAATACGGCAATCAGCCCCAGCATTTT.

The chain joins TRBV5-8 to TRBJ2-7; 7 nucleotides match TRBD1. Germline CDR1 SGHTS, CDR2 YDEGEE. The trim removed 3 bases at V and 5 bases at J, leaving 14 bases unmatched. This CDR3 contains 16 residues. CDR3 in DNA: TGTGCCAGCAGCTACCGCCTCACGGGTCAGGGGGACGAGCAGTACTTC. Its translation is CASSYRLTGQGDEQYF.

This clonotype was observed at least ten times. The rearrangement links TRBV7-3 to TRBJ2-5; D uncertain. V lost 3 bases and J 2 bases, leaving 7 bases between the germline ends. CDR1 is SGHTA and CDR2 is FQGTGA in the germline V gene. This CDR3 region has 13 residues. As DNA, the CDR3 is TGTGCCAGCAGCTTCGGAAGACAAGAGACCCAGTACTTC. This encodes CASSFGRQETQYF.

This clonotype was counted a single time. V usage is TRBV24-1 and J usage is TRBJ2-2, with D possibly called TRBD1 or TRBD2 (5 bases each). The ends were cut back, 2 bases at V and 6 bases at J, with 6 bases in the middle. This CDR3 contains 13 residues. From germline, CDR1 is KGHDR and CDR2 SFDVKD. CDR3 sequence reads: CATSDWDAGELFF. The CDR3 DNA follows: TGTGCCACCAGTGATTGGGACGCCGGGGAGCTGTTTTTT.

V and J are TRBV24-1 and TRBJ2-7, with 9 positions matching TRBD1. J gave up 7 bases and V 3 bases, and 6 bases lay outside the gene matches. The CDR3 runs 14 residues. CDR1 KGHDR and CDR2 SFDVKD come from the germline V gene. CDR3 DNA: TGTGCCACCAGTGATGCCGGGACAGGGTATGAGCAGTACTTC. Its translation: CATSDAGTGYEQYF.

In this sample, this clonotype turned up many times. The chain carries TRBV7-6 and TRBJ2-1, with D unresolved. Germline V CDR1 and CDR2: SGHVS, FNYEAQ. The CDR3 extends over 13 amino acids. Between the trimmed V and J ends, which lost 3 bases and 0 bases, there was a span of 3 bases. The CDR3 spells CASSFSSYNEQFF. Here the CDR3 DNA reads TGTGCCAGCAGCTTCAGCTCCTACAATGAGCAGTTCTTC.

The CDR3 DNA reads TGTGCCAGCAGCTTGCAAATCCCTAGCGCCTCCTACGAGCAGTACTTC. Encoded protein: CASSLQIPSASYEQYF. The rearrangement uses TRBV5-6 and TRBJ2-7; a weak D match, TRBD2 (6 bases). This CDR3 is 16 amino acids long. The germline V and J ends were trimmed by 1 base and 0 bases, with 14 bases remaining between them. Germline V gene lookup returns CDR1 SGHDT and CDR2 YYEEEE.